The present T cell receptor beta chain was sequenced within a study of T-cell reconstitution after alpha-beta-depleted transplantation in children. V was trimmed by 4 bases and J by 4 bases, leaving 13 bases between them. The CDR3 length is 14 residues. CDR1 SNHLY and CDR2 FYNNEI come from the germline V gene. A TCRbeta library incorporating unique molecular identifiers was prepared. TCRdb passed the PCR reads through MiXCR, listing each CDR3 protein once. The sample includes around 440,000 distinct CDR3 sequences, about a sixth of them seen just once. As for this clonotype: As yet, its antigen is unknown.

Study-wide results and limits: Surviving recipient T cells and thymic progenitors accounted for the high day-60 TCRbeta diversity observed in some patients. Several hundred expanded graft clones reportedly were the source of alpha-beta T cells about two months after transplant.

The TCR sequence derives from a boy under two years old who had a stem cell transplant for Wiskott-Aldrich syndrome, so the T cells may come from the graft donor. The sample here was PBMCs, mostly from graft donor cells, taken 360 days after TCRalphabeta/CD19-depleted stem cell transplant. This sequence joins TRBV2 and TRBJ1-1, with D possibly TRBD1 on 5 matching bases. The CDR3 DNA reads TGTGCCAGCAGTGTCGAGGGGAGGGTCACTGAAGCTTTCTTT. It translates to CASSVEGRVTEAFF.